This entry features one TCR beta chain sequence. The sample is drawn from a study of blood T cell repertoires in COVID-19. After removal of 4 bases from V and 4 bases from J, the junction contained 9 bases not matched to a gene. The germline gives CDR1 SQVTM, CDR2 ANQGSEA. CDR3 length: 14 amino acids. Clones were read by immunoSEQ multiplex PCR, and TCRdb kept only the in-frame ones, dropping some. Here the sample spans under 350,000 clones, approximately 86% being singletons. This chain links TRBV29-1 with TRBJ1-1, with 7 bases matching TRBD1. Material: PBMCs or T cells enriched from blood (not recorded which). This clonotype was obtained from a woman aged 40 to 50 with acute COVID-19. CDR3 nucleotides: TGCAGCGTTGCGGGAGGGGGCCTGGGCACTGAAGCTTTCTTT. It codes for CSVAGGGLGTEAFF.